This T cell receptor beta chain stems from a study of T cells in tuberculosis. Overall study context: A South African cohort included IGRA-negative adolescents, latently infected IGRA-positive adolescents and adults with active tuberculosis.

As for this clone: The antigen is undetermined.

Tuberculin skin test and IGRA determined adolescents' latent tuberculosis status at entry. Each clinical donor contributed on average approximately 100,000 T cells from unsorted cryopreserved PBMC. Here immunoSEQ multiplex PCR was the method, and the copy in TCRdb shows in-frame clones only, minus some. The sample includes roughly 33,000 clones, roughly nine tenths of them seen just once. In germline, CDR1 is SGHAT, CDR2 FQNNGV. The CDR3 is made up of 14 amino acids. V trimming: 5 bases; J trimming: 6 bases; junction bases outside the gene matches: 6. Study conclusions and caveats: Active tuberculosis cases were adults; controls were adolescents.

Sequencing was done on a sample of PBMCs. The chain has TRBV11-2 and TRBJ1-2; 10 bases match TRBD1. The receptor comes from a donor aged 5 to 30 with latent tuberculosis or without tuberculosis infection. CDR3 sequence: CASSPDRGKNGYTF. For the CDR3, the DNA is TGTGCCAGCAGCCCGGACAGGGGGAAGAATGGCTACACCTTC.